The clone carrying this T cell receptor (beta chain) occurred a few times. Its target is unknown. Germline V gene data show CDR1 as SGHRS and CDR2 as YFSETQ. Trimming took 3 bases from V and 7 from J, leaving 10 bases between them. The CDR3 extends over 12 amino acids. The entry originates in a study of blood T cells in healthy people across ages. General study findings and limits: With unsorted PBMCs, a conclusive comparison of naive versus antigen-experienced cells was not possible.

The authors ran a second PCR of roughly 6 to 11 cycles using a sample-barcoded 5' primer and a J-beta primer mix. Researchers report that a template-switch adaptor with 12 random nucleotides tagged each cDNA molecule. Per sample, CDR3-containing paired-end reads numbered at least 2.5 million. A single record per CDR3 protein comes from TCRdb applying MiXCR to the 5' RACE reads. The table has 1.5 million to 2 million distinct CDR3 sequences, roughly 27% seen once; the top ten hold over 7%. The sequence was obtained from a woman aged 25-40 years in good health. The V call is TRBV5-1, the J call TRBJ1-1, with D unclear. Sequenced input: blood. The DNA for the CDR3 is TGCGCCAGCAGCTCACCCTGGGATGAAGCTTTCTTT. This gives the protein CASSSPWDEAFF.